This entry lists 7 T cell receptor beta chains sequenced from one sample in a study of control samples from healthy donors and cancer patients. This table comes from immunoSEQ multiplex PCR, and its TCRdb copy is limited to in-frame clones, with some not included. The table shows about 130,000 clones, with around 92% occurring only once. Sequencing was performed on blood. The receptor source for this set is a woman aged 45-59 years in good health.

This rearrangement joins TRBV7-8 to TRBJ1-2; no definite D call. V lost 5 bases, J lost 2 bases, and 15 bases lay in between. Per the germline V gene, CDR1 is SGHVS and CDR2 is FQNEAQ. The length of the CDR3 is 15 residues. The CDR3 DNA reads TGTGCCAGCAGCCACCGTAGAATAGGCAACTATGGCTACACCTTC. Translating gives CASSHRRIGNYGYTF.

This chain uses TRBV28 with TRBJ1-2; the D is unclear. Germline-derived CDR1 and CDR2 are MDHEN and SYDVKM. The CDR3 totals 15 residues. Trimming stripped 2 bases from V and 0 bases from J, with 10 bases between. The CDR3 loop reads CASSLGSTTNYGYTF. The CDR3 DNA reads TGTGCCAGCAGTTTAGGGAGTACCACTAACTATGGCTACACCTTC.

This clone is a singleton in its sample. This rearrangement joins TRBV28 to TRBJ1-5, with D possibly TRBD1 on 5 matching bases. Germline values: CDR1 MDHEN, CDR2 SYDVKM. The ends were cut back, 7 bases at V and 4 bases at J, with 11 bases in the middle. This CDR3 has 13 residues. The CDR3 protein is CASKWGGNQPQHF. The CDR3, as DNA: TGTGCCAGCAAATGGGGGGGTAATCAGCCCCAGCATTTT.

The rearrangement uses TRBV6-1 and TRBJ1-2; 10 bases agree with TRBD1. This CDR3 is built from 18 residues. J was trimmed by 2 bases and V by 4 bases; bases with no gene match: 13. The V gene's germline CDR1 is MNHNS and CDR2 SASEGT. As DNA, the CDR3 is TGTGCCAGCAGTGGACGACAGGGGGCGCGTTTCCAGAACTATGGCTACACCTTC. Its protein product is CASSGRQGARFQNYGYTF.

This chain links TRBV30 with TRBJ2-7; D may be TRBD1 (6 bases). Trimming removed 5 bases from V and 0 bases from J, with 14 bases in between. This CDR3 has 14 residues. Germline V lookup: CDR1 GTSNPN, CDR2 SVGIG (reference sequence). This chain's CDR3 is CAWDGGRGSYEQYF. The CDR3 bases are TGTGCCTGGGATGGGGGCCGAGGCTCCTACGAGCAGTACTTC.

The CDR3 nucleotides read TGTGCCAGCATAGTGACAGGGAACTATGGCTACACCTTC. This encodes CASIVTGNYGYTF. This chain connects TRBV6-5 to TRBJ1-2; 7 bases match TRBD1. The trim removed 7 bases at V and 2 bases at J, leaving 4 bases unmatched. Germline V lookup: CDR1 MNHEY, CDR2 SVGAGI. The CDR3 runs 13 residues.

The chain uses TRBV19 and TRBJ2-7; 10 bases align to TRBD1. The V gene's germline CDR1 is LNHDA and CDR2 SQIVND (reference sequence). This CDR3 has 16 amino acids. Losses at the gene ends were 4 bases for V and 0 bases for J; bases not matched to a gene: 6. The CDR3 DNA reads as TGTGCCAGTAGTAGAGCCGGGACAGGGGTCTCCTACGAGCAGTACTTC. Its protein product is CASSRAGTGVSYEQYF.